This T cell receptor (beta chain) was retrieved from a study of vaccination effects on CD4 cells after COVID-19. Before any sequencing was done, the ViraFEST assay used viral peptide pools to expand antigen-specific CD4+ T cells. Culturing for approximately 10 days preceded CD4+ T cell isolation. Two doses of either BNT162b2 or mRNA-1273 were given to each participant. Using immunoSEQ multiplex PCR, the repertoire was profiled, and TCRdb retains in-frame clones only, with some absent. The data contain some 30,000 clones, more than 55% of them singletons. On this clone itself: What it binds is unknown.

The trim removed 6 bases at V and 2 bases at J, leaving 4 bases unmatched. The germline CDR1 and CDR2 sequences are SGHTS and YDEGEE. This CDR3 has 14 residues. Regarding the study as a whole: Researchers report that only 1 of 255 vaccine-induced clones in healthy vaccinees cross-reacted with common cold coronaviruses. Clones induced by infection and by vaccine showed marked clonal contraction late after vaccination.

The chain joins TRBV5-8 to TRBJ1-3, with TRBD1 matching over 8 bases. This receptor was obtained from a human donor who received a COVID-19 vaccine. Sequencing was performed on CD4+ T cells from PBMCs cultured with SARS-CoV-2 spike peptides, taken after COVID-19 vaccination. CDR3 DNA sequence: TGTGCCAGCAACCTGGACAGGGCTGGAAACACCATATATTTT. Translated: CASNLDRAGNTIYF.